A single T cell receptor beta chain is shown here with its context. Antigen unknown. Trimming pared 3 bases from V and 1 base from J, leaving 10 bases between. The CDR3 length is 15 residues. CDR1 and CDR2 from the germline V gene are KGHSH and LQKENI. The data derive from a study of cytomegalovirus exposure and HLA in healthy donors. General study results and limits: On later analysis, the bulk of CMV-associated TCR beta chains appeared to be HLA-restricted.

Vbeta (60) and Jbeta (13) primers were used in the PCR. TCRdb's table, derived via immunoSEQ multiplex PCR, lists solely in-frame clones and lacks some. The sample yields 150,000 to 200,000 clones, about 74% seen once. The clonotype originates from a male donor in good health and CMV-seronegative. Specimen: PBMCs. The gene calls are TRBV18 and TRBJ1-3; no definite D call. CDR3 in amino acids: CASSPGRASGNTIYF. CDR3 bases: TGTGCCAGCTCACCGGGGAGGGCGTCTGGAAACACCATATATTTT.